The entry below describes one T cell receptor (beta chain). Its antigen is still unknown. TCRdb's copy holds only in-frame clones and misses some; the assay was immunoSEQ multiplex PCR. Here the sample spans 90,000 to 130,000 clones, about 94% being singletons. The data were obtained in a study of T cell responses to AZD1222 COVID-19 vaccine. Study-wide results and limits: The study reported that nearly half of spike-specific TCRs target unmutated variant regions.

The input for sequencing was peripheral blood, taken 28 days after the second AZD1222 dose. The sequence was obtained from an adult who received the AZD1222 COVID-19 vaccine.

The DNA for the CDR3 is TGTGCCAGCAGCTCGCAGGGACTGACCTACGAGCAGTACTTC. This codes for CASSSQGLTYEQYF. This chain links TRBV5-6 with TRBJ2-7; TRBD2 is a possible D gene (6 bases). Germline V gene sequence: CDR1 SGHDT, CDR2 YYEEEE. The CDR3 loop spans 14 amino acids. The V end was cut by 3 bases, the J end by 2 bases, with 12 bases between.